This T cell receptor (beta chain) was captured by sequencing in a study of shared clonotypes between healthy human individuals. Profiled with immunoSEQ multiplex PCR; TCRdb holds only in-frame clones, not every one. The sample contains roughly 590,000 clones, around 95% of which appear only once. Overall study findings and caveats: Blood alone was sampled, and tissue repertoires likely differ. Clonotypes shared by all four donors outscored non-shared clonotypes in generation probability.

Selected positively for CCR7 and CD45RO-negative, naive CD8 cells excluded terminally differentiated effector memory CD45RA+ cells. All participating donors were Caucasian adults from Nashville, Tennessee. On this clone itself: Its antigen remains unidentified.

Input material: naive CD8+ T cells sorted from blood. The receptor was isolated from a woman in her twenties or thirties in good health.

CDR3 region: CASSLSGAPGYEQYF. For the CDR3, the DNA is TGTGCCAGCAGCTTATCCGGGGCCCCTGGCTACGAGCAGTACTTC. The J gene is TRBJ2-7, the V gene TRBV7-8; D may be TRBD1 or TRBD2 (5 bases each). CDR3 length: 15 amino acids. The V end lost 2 bases, the J end lost 3 bases, and 14 bases lay between the germline ends. Germline V gene sequence: CDR1 SGHVS, CDR2 FQNEAQ.